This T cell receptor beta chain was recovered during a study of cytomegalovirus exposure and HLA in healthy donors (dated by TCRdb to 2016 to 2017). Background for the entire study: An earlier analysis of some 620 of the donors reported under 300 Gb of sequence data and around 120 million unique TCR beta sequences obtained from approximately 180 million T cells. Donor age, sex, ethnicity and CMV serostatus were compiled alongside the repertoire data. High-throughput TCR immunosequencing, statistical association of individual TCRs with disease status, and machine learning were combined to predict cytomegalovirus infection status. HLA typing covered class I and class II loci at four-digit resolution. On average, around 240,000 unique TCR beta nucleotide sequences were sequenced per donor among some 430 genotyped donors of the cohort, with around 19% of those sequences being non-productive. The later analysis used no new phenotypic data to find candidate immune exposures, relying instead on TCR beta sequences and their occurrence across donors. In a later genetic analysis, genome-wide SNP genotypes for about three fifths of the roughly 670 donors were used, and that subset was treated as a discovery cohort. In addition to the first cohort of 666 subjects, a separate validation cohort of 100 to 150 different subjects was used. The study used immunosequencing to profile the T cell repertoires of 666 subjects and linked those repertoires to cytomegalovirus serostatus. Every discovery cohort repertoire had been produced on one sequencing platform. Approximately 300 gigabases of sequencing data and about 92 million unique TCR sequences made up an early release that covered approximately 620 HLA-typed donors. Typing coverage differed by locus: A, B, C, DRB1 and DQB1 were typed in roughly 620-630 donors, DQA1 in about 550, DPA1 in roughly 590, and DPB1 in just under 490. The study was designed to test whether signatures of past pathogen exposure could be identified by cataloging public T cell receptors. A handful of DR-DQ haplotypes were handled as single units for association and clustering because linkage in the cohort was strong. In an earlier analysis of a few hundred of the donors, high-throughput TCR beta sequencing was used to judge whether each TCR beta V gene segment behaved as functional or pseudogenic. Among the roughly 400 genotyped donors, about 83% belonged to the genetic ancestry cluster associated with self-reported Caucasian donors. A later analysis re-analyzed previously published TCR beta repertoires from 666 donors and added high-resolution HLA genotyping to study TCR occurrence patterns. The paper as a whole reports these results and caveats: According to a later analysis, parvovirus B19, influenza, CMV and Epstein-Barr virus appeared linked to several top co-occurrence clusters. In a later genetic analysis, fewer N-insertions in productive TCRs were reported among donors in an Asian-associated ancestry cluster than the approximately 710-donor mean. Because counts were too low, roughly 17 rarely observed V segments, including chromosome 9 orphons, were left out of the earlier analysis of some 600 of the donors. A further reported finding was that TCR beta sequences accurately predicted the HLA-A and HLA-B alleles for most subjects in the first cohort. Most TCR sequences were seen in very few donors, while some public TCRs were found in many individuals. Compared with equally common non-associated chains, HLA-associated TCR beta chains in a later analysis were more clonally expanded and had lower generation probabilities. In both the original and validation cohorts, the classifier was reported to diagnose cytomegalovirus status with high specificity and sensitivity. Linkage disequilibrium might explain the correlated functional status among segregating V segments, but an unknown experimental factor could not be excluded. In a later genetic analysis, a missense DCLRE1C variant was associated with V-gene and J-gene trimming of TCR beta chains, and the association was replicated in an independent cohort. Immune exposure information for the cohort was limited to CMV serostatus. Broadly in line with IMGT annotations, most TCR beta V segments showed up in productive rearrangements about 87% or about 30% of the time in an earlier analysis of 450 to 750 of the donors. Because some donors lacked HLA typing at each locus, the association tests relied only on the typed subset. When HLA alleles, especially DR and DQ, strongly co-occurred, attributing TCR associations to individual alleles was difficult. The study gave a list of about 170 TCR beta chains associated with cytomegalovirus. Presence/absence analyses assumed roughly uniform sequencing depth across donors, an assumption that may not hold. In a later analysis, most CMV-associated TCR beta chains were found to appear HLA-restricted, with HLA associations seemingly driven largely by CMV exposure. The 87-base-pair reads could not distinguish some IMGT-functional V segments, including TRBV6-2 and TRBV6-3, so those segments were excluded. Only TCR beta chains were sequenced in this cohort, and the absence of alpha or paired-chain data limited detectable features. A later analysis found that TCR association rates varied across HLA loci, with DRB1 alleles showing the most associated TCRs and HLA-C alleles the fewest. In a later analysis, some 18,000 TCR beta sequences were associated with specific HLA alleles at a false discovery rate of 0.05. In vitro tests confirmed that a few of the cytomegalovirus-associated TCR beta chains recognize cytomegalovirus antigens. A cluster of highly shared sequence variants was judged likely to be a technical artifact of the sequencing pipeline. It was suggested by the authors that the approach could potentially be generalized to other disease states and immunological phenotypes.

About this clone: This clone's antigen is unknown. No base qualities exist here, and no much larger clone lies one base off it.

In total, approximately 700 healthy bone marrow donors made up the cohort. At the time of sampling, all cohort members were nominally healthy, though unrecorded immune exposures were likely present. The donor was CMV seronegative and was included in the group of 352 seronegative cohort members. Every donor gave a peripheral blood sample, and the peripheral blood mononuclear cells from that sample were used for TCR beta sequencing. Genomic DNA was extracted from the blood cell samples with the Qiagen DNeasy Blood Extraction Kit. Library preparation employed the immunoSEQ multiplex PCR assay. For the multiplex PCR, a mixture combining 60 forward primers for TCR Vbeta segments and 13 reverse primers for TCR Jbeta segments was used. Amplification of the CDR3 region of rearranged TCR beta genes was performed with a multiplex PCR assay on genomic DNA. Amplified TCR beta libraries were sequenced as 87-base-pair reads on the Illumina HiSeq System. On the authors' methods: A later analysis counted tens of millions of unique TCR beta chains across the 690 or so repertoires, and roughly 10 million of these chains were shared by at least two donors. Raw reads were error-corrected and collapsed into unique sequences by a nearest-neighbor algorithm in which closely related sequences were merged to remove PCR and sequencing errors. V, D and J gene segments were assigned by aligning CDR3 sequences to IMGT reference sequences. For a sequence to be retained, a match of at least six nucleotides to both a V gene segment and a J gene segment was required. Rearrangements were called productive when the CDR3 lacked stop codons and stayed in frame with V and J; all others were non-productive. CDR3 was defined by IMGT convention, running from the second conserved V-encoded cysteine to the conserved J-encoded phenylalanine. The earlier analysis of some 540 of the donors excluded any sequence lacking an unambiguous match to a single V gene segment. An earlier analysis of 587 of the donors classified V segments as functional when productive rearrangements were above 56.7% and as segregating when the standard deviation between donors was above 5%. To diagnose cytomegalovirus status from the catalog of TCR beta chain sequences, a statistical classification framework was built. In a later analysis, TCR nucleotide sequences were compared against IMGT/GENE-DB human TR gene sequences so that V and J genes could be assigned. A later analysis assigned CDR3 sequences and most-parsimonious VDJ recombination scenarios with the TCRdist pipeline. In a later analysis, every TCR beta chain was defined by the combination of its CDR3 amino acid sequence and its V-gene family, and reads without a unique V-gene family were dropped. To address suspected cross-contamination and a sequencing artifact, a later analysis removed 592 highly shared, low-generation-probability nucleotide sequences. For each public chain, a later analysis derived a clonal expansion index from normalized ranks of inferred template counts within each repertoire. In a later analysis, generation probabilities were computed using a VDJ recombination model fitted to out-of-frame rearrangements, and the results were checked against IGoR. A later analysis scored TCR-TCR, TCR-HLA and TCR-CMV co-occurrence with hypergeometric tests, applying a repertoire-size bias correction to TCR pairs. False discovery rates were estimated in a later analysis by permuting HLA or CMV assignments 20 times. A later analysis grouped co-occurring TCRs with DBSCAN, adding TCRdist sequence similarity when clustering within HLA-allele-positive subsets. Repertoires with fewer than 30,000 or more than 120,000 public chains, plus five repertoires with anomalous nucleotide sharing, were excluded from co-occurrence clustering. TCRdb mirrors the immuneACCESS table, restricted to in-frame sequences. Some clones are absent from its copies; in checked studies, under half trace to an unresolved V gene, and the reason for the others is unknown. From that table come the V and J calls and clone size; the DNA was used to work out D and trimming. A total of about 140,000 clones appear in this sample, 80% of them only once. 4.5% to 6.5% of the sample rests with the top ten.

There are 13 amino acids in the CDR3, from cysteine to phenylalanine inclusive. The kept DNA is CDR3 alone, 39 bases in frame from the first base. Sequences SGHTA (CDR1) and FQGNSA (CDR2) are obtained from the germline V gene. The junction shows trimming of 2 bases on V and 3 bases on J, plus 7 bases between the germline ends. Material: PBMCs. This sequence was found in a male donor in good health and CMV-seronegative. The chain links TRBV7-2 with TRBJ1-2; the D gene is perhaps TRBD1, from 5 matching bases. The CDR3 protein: CASSLFRDYGYTF. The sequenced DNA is TGTGCCAGCAGCTTATTCAGGGACTATGGCTACACCTTC.